One sample yielded the 14 T cell receptor beta chains listed below, sequenced in a study of CD8+ T cells in alopecia areata. RNA was isolated and reverse transcribed to cDNA, the sequencing template. Profiling relied on immunoSEQ multiplex PCR, and the TCRdb table lists in-frame clones only, not all of them. The sample carries fewer than 150,000 clones, around two fifths recorded once. Sequencing was carried out using CD4+ T cells sorted from blood. These receptors were obtained from a human donor with alopecia areata.

Points on this clone: A junction end diverges from the germline sequence, so it may reflect a read error. The genes are TRBV7-7 and TRBJ1-5, with no clear D. The CDR3 is made up of 16 amino acids. The germline gives CDR1 SSHAT, CDR2 FNYEAQ (reference sequence). The CDR3 loop reads CASSLAPAWTNQPQHF. Here the CDR3 DNA reads TGTGCTAGCAGCTTAGCCCCCGCATGGACCAATCAGCCCCAGCATTTT. The variable domain in full, completed from reference TRBV7-7 and TRBJ1-5, reads GAGVSQSPRYKVTKRGQDVTLRCDPISSHATLYWYQQALGQGPEFLTYFNYEAQPDKSGLPSDRFSAERPEGSISTLTIQRTEQRDSAMYRCASSLAPAWTNQPQHFGDGTRLSIL.

The chain joins TRBV30 to TRBJ2-5, with D tentatively TRBD2 (6 bases). This CDR3 contains 12 residues. The V and J ends lost 3 bases and 5 bases respectively, with 10 bases between them. CDR1 is GTSNPN and CDR2 is SVGIG in the germline V gene (reference sequence). This CDR3 is CAWSFGGETQYF. The CDR3 coding sequence is TGTGCCTGGAGCTTTGGGGGGGAGACCCAGTACTTC.

The table lists this clone with a few counts. The V and J genes are TRBV29-1 and TRBJ2-3, with D perhaps TRBD1 (5 bases). CDR3 length equals 13 residues. From germline, CDR1 is SQVTM and CDR2 ANQGSEA. Deletions cut 3 bases from V and 1 base from J, with 8 bases between. CDR3 sequence reads: CSVDGARTDTQYF. DNA of the CDR3: TGCAGCGTTGATGGGGCCCGCACAGATACGCAGTATTTT.

This clone was counted between two and nine times. The chain has TRBV23-1 and TRBJ1-5; D remains ambiguous. TRBV23-1 is noted as an ORF with a role that remains uncertain. Trimming stripped 0 bases from V and 7 bases from J, with 7 bases between. The CDR3 runs 13 residues. CDR3 sequence reads: CASSQSRAQPQHF. CDR3 bases: TGCGCCAGCAGTCAATCTCGGGCCCAGCCCCAGCATTTT.

The chain recombines TRBV2 with TRBJ1-2; D not certain. The ends were cut back, 2 bases at V and 4 bases at J, with 8 bases in the middle. Germline values: CDR1 SNHLY, CDR2 FYNNEI. This CDR3 contains 13 residues. CDR3 DNA: TGTGCCAGCAGTGAACCCAGGCTCTATGGCTACACCTTC. Protein sequence: CASSEPRLYGYTF.

The chain recombines TRBV29-1 with TRBJ2-7; 9 bases line up with TRBD1. V gave up 6 bases and J gave up 5 bases; unmatched junction bases: 8. The CDR3 has 13 residues. Germline-derived CDR1 and CDR2 are SQVTM and ANQGSEA. The CDR3 loop is CSVRKQGAHEQYF. Written as DNA, the CDR3 is TGCAGCGTCAGGAAACAGGGGGCCCACGAGCAGTACTTC.

This clone showed up just a few times. The J gene is TRBJ2-5, the V gene TRBV5-4, with a weak D call TRBD2 (6 bases). This CDR3 region has 14 residues. CDR1 and CDR2 (germline): SGHNT, YYREEE (reference sequence). Deletions cut 0 bases from V and 5 bases from J, with 11 bases between. CDR3 DNA: TGTGCCAGCAGCTTGGCCACTAGCTCGGAGACCCAGTACTTC. Amino acids: CASSLATSSETQYF.

This chain connects TRBV15 to TRBJ2-7; 9 nucleotides align to TRBD1. The V gene end was trimmed by 2 bases and the J gene end by 5 bases; junction bases not matched to a gene: 4. In germline, CDR1 is LNHNV, CDR2 YYDKDF (reference sequence). The CDR3 runs to 14 residues. The CDR3 nucleotides are TGTGCCACCAGCAGATTGGGACAGGGCCACGAGCAGTACTTC. Its protein is CATSRLGQGHEQYF. Complete variable domain (other parts from reference TRBV15 and TRBJ2-7): DAMVIQNPRYQVTQFGKPVTLSCSQTLNHNVMYWYQQKSSQAPKLLFHYYDKDFNNEADTPDNFQSRRPNTSFCFLDIRSPGLGDTAMYLCATSRLGQGHEQYFGPGTRLTVT.

This clone was observed a single time. J is TRBJ2-5 and V is TRBV7-2; D is unresolved. Trimming left V 5 bases short and J 3 bases short, with 7 bases between. The CDR3 runs to 12 residues. Per germline, CDR1 SGHTA and CDR2 FQGNSA. The CDR3 loop is CASSRLEETQYF. The DNA of the CDR3 is TGTGCCAGCAGCCGCTTGGAAGAGACCCAGTACTTC.

This clone was detected a few times. Additional DNA sequences in this sample encode the identical CDR3. V usage is TRBV29-1 and J usage is TRBJ2-3; TRBD2 is a possible D gene (5 bases). Germline lookup yields CDR1 SQVTM and CDR2 ANQGSEA. The V end was cut by 6 bases, the J end by 1 base, with 8 bases between. This CDR3 comprises 12 residues. CDR3 region: CSVERGTDTQYF. The CDR3 nucleotides read TGCAGCGTAGAGAGGGGCACAGATACGCAGTATTTT.

CDR3 residues: CASSSIRETQYF. In DNA, the CDR3 is TGCGCCAGCAGCTCAATCCGGGAGACCCAGTACTTC. The J gene is TRBJ2-5, the V gene TRBV5-1; D remains unclear. Germline lookup yields CDR1 SGHRS and CDR2 YFSETQ. V was trimmed by 3 bases and J by 5 bases, leaving 8 bases between them. This CDR3 contains 12 residues.

This clone has a handful of counts. V is TRBV29-1 and J is TRBJ2-7, with 7 bases lining up with TRBD2. The CDR3 has 14 residues. Trimming took 6 bases from V and 5 from J; bases not matched to a gene: 13. CDR1 is SQVTM, CDR2 ANQGSEA, per germline. CDR3 amino acids: CSVSSGGSRHEQYF. CDR3 nucleotide sequence: TGCAGCGTGTCGAGTGGCGGGAGTCGCCACGAGCAGTACTTC.

The chain employs TRBV7-3 and TRBJ1-1, with 7 bases identical to TRBD1. The CDR3 has 15 residues. V lost 5 bases to trimming and J lost 1 base; unmatched junction nucleotides: 7. The germline V gene has CDR1 SGHTA and CDR2 FQGTGA. The CDR3 protein is CASSPGGSANTEAFF. The CDR3 coding sequence is TGTGCCAGCAGCCCAGGGGGATCGGCGAACACTGAAGCTTTCTTT.

This clone has only one observation. The genes are TRBV6-4 and TRBJ2-1; maybe TRBD1 (5 bases). Between the trimmed V and J ends, which lost 5 bases and 2 bases, there was a span of 13 bases. Germline V gives CDR1 MRHNA, CDR2 SNTAGT. The CDR3 runs to 15 residues. CDR3 region: CASSLFPTAYNEQFF. In nucleotides, the CDR3 is TGTGCCAGCAGTCTTTTCCCGACAGCCTACAATGAGCAGTTCTTC.